Below, 21 T cell receptor beta chains from the same sample are listed, as sequenced in a study of blood T cell repertoires in COVID-19. Method: immunoSEQ multiplex PCR; TCRdb's copy keeps in-frame clones and lacks some. The sample lists approximately 450,000 clones, around 89% seen once, with about 4.3% in the top ten. The source material was peripheral blood. These receptors originate from a young woman with acute or convalescent COVID-19.

The count of this clone is one. The genes are TRBV6-5 and TRBJ1-3, with D perhaps TRBD1 (5 bases). The germline V gene encodes CDR1 MNHEY and CDR2 SVGAGI. V lost 6 bases and J lost 4, with 16 bases in between. CDR3 length: 15 amino acids. The CDR3 loop reads CASRATGPRGNTIYF. The CDR3 bases are TGTGCCAGCAGGGCAACAGGCCCGAGGGGAAACACCATATATTTT.

The J gene is TRBJ1-5, the V gene TRBV30, with a weak D call TRBD1 (6 bases). V was cut by 0 bases and J by 6 bases, with 6 bases left in between. Germline V lookup: CDR1 GTSNPN, CDR2 SVGIG (reference sequence). This CDR3 comprises 12 residues. CDR3 DNA sequence: TGTGCCTGGAGTGTAGGGGGTCAGCCCCAGCATTTT. Translating it yields CAWSVGGQPQHF.

The chain has TRBV6-2 or TRBV6-3 and TRBJ2-4, with D hard to call. V dropped 2 bases and J dropped 2 bases, with 13 bases sitting between them. Germline CDR1 is MNHEY and CDR2 is SVGEGT. The CDR3 extends over 16 amino acids. CDR3 protein: CASSYPPRPTKNIQYF. Here the CDR3 DNA reads TGTGCCAGCAGTTACCCCCCGCGCCCTACCAAAAACATTCAGTACTTC.

This clone was recorded a few times. V is TRBV4-1 and J is TRBJ1-1; no definite D call. Germline values: CDR1 MGHRA, CDR2 YSYEKL. This CDR3 is 15 amino acids long. Trimming removed 4 bases from V and 5 bases from J, with 17 bases in between. The CDR3 spells CASSPDPPRRTEAFF. The CDR3 DNA reads as TGCGCCAGCAGCCCGGACCCTCCAAGGAGGACTGAAGCTTTCTTT.

CDR3 region: CASRQRGGPVDTQYF. The CDR3 bases are TGTGCCAGCAGACAGCGGGGGGGCCCGGTAGATACGCAGTATTTT. V gene TRBV5-5 combines with J gene TRBJ2-3; 10 bases match TRBD2. The V gene's germline CDR1 is SGHKS and CDR2 YYEKEE (reference sequence). J was trimmed by 5 bases and V by 5 bases; bases with no gene match: 8. There are 15 residues in the CDR3. Full variable domain (rest looked up from reference TRBV5-5 and TRBJ2-3): DAGVTQSPTHLIKTRGQQVTLRCSPISGHKSVSWYQQVLGQGPQFIFQYYEKEERGRGNFPDRFSARQFPNYSSELNVNALLLGDSALYLCASRQRGGPVDTQYFGPGTRLTVL.

The genes are TRBV7-9 and TRBJ2-5; possibly TRBD2 for D (5 bases). Germline CDR1 SEHNR, CDR2 FQNEAQ (reference sequence). The CDR3 extends over 11 amino acids. V lost 4 bases and J 5 bases, leaving 5 bases between the germline ends. The CDR3 reads CASSWRETQYF. The CDR3 DNA reads TGTGCCAGCAGCTGGAGGGAGACCCAGTACTTC.

This sequence joins TRBV10-1 and TRBJ2-3; D possibly corresponds to TRBD1 (5 bases). Germline values: CDR1 WNHNN, CDR2 SYGVQD (reference sequence). V lost 3 bases, J lost 1 base, and 8 bases lay in between. The CDR3 spans 14 residues. The CDR3 spells CASSDVGRTDTQYF. The CDR3 DNA follows: TGCGCCAGCAGTGATGTGGGGCGCACAGATACGCAGTATTTT.

The chain couples TRBV3-1 (or the pseudogene TRBV3-2) to TRBJ2-1; TRBD1 is a possible D gene (6 bases). V lost 1 base and J lost 7, with 23 bases in between. The CDR3 is 18 residues long. In germline, CDR1 is LGHDT, CDR2 YNNKEL (reference sequence). The CDR3 loop reads CASSQVLGGFAIGNEQFF. The CDR3 DNA sequence: TGTGCCAGCAGCCAAGTGTTAGGGGGTTTTGCAATCGGGAATGAGCAGTTCTTC.

The V call is TRBV21-1, the J call TRBJ2-7; the table gives TRBD2 as D, unverified against the DNA. TRBV21-1 is designated a pseudogene. The CDR3 covers 18 residues. The CDR3 region is CASSALPGSDPSWCVQYF. In DNA form, the CDR3 reads TGTGCCAGCAGCGCCCTTCCCGGAAGTGACCCTAGCTGGTGTGTGCAGTACTTC.

The V call is TRBV2, the J call TRBJ1-1; tentative D call: TRBD1 (5 bases). Germline V gives CDR1 SNHLY, CDR2 FYNNEI. The CDR3 sequence is 16 residues long. The V gene lost 7 bases and the J gene lost 2 bases, with 20 bases spanning the gap. Written as DNA, the CDR3 is TGTGCCAGCACCTCCTGGGGAGGGACCTACAACACTGAAGCTTTCTTT. Its protein product is CASTSWGGTYNTEAFF. The complete variable domain, with remaining parts taken from reference TRBV2 and TRBJ1-1, reads EPEVTQTPSHQVTQMGQEVILRCVPISNHLYFYWYRQILGQKVEFLVSFYNNEISEKSEIFDDQFSVERPDGSNFTLKIRSTKLEDSAMYFCASTSWGGTYNTEAFFGQGTRLTVV.

Remarks on this clone: Different DNA sequences within this sample yield the same CDR3. The V gene is TRBV10-3, the J gene TRBJ2-3, with TRBD2 as a possible D gene (6 bases). V lost 4 bases, J lost 1 base, and 6 bases lay in between. The CDR3 is 13 residues long. CDR1 and CDR2 (germline): ENHRY, SYGVKD. The CDR3 bases are TGTGCCATCAGTGGCGGGGGCACAGATACGCAGTATTTT. Amino acid sequence: CAISGGGTDTQYF.

The rearrangement links TRBV5-1 to TRBJ1-4; 7 bases match TRBD1. Germline V gives CDR1 SGHRS, CDR2 YFSETQ. V lost 4 bases and J lost 4; bases outside the gene matches: 4. CDR3 size: 14 residues. In DNA, the CDR3 is TGCGCCAGCAGCATGGGACAGCTTAATGAAAAACTGTTTTTT. It codes for CASSMGQLNEKLFF.

The J gene is TRBJ2-5, the V gene TRBV30; TRBD2 agrees at 16 bases. J gave up 4 bases and V 2 bases, and 16 bases lay outside the gene matches. Germline lookup yields CDR1 GTSNPN and CDR2 SVGIG (reference sequence). The CDR3 covers 20 residues. CDR3 DNA: TGTGCCTGGAGTTCCCCGGGACTAGCGGGGGGGCCCCTCCGGTTAGAGACCCAGTACTTC. Residues: CAWSSPGLAGGPLRLETQYF. Combining the CDR3 with reference TRBV30 and TRBJ2-5 gives the whole variable domain SQTIHQWPATLVQPVGSPLSLECTVEGTSNPNLYWYRQAAGRGLQLLFYSVGIGQISSEVPQNLSASRPQDRQFILSSKKLLLSDSGFYLCAWSSPGLAGGPLRLETQYFGPGTRLLVL.

V is TRBV4-1 and J is TRBJ2-7, with TRBD2 identical over 9 bases. Germline-derived CDR1 and CDR2 are MGHRA and YSYEKL. V was pared by 1 base and J by 7 bases, with 8 bases of the junction left unmatched. This CDR3 region has 15 residues. CDR3 loop: CASSQVWTSVGEQYF. For the CDR3, the DNA is TGCGCCAGCAGCCAAGTTTGGACTAGCGTCGGGGAGCAGTACTTC.

The rearrangement links TRBV5-4 to TRBJ1-3; perhaps TRBD1 as D (6 bases). The V end lost 6 bases, the J end lost 4 bases, and 14 bases lay between the germline ends. Germline V gene lookup returns CDR1 SGHNT and CDR2 YYREEE (reference sequence). CDR3 length equals 14 residues. DNA for the CDR3: TGTGCCAGCACAGAGGGGGGGACCGGAAACACCATATATTTT. Translated, it gives CASTEGGTGNTIYF.

This clone was counted a single time. The chain combines TRBV7-8 with TRBJ2-7; 9 nucleotides agree with TRBD1. In germline, CDR1 is SGHVS, CDR2 FQNEAQ. The V and J ends lost 2 bases and 6 bases, in that order; junction bases with no gene match: 5. The CDR3 has 14 amino acids. CDR3 region: CASSLRTGVSEQYF. The DNA for the CDR3 is TGTGCCAGCAGCTTAAGGACAGGGGTGAGCGAGCAGTACTTC.

J is TRBJ1-5 and V is TRBV30; 8 bases are a match to TRBD1. The V gene's germline CDR1 is GTSNPN and CDR2 SVGIG (reference sequence). The trim removed 5 bases at V and 0 bases at J, leaving 6 bases unmatched. CDR3 length: 15 residues. CDR3 in amino acids: CAWRRQGYSNQPQHF. The CDR3 region has the DNA TGTGCCTGGCGGCGACAGGGGTATAGCAATCAGCCCCAGCATTTT.

This clone was seen only once. The V call is TRBV3-1 (or the pseudogene TRBV3-2), the J call TRBJ1-2; possible D gene TRBD1, 5 bases. Per the germline V gene, CDR1 is LGHDT and CDR2 is YNNKEL (reference sequence). With 1 base removed from V and 14 bases from J, the gap between germline ends came to 14 bases. This CDR3 region has 12 residues. This CDR3 is CASSQAGDGLTF. The CDR3, as DNA: TGTGCCAGCAGCCAAGCCGGGGACGGACTAACCTTC.

The rearrangement joins TRBV19 to TRBJ1-5; TRBD1 aligns across 7 bases. The junction had 3 bases not matched to a gene; V was cut back by 4 bases and J by 3 bases. The CDR3 runs to 14 residues. Germline V gene lookup returns CDR1 LNHDA and CDR2 SQIVND (reference sequence). CDR3 protein: CASSTGQLNQPQHF. CDR3 DNA sequence: TGTGCCAGTAGTACGGGACAGCTCAATCAGCCCCAGCATTTT.

The table lists this clone with a count of one. The V and J genes are TRBV6-5 and TRBJ2-4, with 7 bases that match TRBD2. CDR1 and CDR2 (germline): MNHEY, SVGAGI. After removal of 3 bases from V and 1 base from J, the junction contained 6 bases not matched to a gene. The CDR3 loop spans 16 amino acids. CDR3 protein: CASSYKGRAAKNIQYF. In DNA, the CDR3 is TGTGCCAGCAGTTATAAGGGGAGGGCTGCCAAAAACATTCAGTACTTC.

The CDR3 DNA is TGTGCCAGCAGTTCGACAGGAATGGAGAACACTGAAGCTTTCTTT. Protein sequence: CASSSTGMENTEAFF. The genes are TRBV5-4 and TRBJ1-1; maybe TRBD1 (6 bases). The length of the CDR3 is 15 residues. Trimming left V 5 bases short and J 1 base short, with 15 bases between. Germline V gene data show CDR1 as SGHNT and CDR2 as YYREEE (reference sequence).